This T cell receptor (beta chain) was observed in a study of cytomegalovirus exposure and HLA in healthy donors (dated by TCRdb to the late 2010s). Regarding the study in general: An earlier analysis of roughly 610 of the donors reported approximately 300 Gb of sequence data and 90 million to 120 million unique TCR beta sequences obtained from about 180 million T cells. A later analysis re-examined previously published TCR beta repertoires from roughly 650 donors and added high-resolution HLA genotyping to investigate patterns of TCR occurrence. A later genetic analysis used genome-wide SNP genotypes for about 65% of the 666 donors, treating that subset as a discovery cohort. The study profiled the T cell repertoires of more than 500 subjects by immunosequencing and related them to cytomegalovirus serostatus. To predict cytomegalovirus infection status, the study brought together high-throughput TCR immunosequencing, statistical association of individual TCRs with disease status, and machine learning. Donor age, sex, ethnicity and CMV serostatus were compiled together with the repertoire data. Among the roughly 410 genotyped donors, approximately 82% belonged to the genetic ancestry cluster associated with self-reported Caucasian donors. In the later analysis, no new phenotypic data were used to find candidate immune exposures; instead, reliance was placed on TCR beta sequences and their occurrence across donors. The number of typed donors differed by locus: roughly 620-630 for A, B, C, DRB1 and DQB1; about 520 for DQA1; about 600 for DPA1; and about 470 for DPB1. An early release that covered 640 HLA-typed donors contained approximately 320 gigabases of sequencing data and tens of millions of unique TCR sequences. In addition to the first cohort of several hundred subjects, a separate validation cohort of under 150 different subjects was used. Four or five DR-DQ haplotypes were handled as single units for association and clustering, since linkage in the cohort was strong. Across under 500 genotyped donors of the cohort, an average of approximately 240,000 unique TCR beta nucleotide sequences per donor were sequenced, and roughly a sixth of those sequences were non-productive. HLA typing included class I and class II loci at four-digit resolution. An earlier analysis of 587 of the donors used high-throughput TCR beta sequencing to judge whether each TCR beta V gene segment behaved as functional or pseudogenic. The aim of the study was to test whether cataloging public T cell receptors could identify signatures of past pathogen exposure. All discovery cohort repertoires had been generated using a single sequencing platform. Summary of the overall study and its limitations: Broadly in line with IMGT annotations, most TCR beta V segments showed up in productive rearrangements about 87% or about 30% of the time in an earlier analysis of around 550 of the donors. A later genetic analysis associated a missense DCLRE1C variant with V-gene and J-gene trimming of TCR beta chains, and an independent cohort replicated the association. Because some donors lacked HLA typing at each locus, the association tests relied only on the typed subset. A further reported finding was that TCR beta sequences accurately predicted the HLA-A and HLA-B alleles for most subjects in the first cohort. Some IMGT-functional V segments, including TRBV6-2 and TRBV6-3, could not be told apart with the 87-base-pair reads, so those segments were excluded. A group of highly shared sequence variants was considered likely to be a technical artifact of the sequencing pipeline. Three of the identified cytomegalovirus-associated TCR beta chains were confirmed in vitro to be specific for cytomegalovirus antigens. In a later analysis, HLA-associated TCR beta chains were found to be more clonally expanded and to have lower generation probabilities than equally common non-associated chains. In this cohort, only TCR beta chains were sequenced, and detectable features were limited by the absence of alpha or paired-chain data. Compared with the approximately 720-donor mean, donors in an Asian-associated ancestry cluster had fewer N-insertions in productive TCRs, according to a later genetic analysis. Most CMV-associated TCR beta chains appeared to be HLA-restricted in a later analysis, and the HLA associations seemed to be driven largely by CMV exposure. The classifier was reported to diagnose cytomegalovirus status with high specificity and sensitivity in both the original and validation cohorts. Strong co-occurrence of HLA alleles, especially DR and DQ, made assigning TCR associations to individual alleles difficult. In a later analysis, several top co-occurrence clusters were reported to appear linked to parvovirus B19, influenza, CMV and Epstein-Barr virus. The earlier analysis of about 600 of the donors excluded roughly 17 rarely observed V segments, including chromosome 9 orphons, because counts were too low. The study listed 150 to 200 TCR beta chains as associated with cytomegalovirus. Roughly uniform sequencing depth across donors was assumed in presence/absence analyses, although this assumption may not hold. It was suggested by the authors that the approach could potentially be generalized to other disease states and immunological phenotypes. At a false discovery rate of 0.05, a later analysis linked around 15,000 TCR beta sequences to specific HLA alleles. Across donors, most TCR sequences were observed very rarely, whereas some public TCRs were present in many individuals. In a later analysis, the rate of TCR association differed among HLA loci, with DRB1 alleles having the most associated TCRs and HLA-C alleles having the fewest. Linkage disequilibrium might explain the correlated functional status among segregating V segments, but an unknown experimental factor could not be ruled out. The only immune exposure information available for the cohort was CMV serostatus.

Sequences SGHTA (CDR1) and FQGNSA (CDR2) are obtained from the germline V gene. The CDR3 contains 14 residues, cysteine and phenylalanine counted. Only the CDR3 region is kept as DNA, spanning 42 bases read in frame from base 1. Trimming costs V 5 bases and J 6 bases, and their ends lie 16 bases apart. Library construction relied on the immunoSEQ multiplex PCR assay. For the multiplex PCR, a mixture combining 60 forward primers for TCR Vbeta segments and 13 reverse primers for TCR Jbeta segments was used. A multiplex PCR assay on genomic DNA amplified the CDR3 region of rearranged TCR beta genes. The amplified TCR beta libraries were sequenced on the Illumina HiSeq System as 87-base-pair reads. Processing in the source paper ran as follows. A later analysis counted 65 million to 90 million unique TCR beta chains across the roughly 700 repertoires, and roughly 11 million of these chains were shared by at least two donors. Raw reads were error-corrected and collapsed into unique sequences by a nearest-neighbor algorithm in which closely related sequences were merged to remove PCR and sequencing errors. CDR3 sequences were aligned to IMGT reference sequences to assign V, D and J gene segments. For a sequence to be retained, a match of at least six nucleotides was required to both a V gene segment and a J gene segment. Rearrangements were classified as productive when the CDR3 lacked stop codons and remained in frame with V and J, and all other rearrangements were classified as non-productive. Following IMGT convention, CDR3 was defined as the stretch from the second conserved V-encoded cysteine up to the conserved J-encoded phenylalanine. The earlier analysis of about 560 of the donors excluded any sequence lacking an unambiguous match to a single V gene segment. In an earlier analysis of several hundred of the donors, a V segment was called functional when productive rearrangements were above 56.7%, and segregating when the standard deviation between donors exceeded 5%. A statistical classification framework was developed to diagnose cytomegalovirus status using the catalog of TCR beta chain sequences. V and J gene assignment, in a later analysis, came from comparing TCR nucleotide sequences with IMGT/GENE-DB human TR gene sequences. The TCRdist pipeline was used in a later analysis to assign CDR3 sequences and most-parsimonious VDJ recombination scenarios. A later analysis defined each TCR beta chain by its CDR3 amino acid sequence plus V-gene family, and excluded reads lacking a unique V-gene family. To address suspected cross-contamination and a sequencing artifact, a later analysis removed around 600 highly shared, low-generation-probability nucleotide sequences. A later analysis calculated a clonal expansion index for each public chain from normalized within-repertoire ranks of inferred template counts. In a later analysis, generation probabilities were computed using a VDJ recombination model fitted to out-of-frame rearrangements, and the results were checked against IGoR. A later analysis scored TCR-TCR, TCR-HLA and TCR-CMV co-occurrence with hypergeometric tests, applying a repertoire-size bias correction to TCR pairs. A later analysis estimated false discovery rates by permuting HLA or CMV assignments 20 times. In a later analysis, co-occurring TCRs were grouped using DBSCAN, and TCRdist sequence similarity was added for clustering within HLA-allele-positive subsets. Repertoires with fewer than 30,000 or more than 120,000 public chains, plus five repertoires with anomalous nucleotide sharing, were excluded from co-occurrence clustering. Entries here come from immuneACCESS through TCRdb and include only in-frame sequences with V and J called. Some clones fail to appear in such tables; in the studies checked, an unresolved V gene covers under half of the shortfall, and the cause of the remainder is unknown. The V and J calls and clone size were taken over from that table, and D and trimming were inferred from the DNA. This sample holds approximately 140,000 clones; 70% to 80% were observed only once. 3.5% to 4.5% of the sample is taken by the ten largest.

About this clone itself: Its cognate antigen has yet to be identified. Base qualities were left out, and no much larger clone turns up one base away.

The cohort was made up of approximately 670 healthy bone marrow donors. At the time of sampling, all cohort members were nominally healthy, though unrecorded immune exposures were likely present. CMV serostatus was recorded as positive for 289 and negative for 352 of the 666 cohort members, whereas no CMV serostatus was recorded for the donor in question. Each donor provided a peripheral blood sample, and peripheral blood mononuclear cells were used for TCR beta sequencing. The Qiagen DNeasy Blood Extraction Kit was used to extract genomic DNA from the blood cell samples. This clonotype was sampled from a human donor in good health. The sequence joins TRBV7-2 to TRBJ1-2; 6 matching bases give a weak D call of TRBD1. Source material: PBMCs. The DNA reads TGTGCCAGCAGCGTAGGACAGCGCTCAAATGGCTACACCTTC. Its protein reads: CASSVGQRSNGYTF.